A single sample is the source of the 5 T cell receptor beta chains below, sequenced in a study of T cell repertoires in cytomegalovirus infection. Via MiXCR, TCRdb re-called the reads, giving one row per CDR3 protein. The table records around 210,000 distinct CDR3 sequences, 5% to 8.5% of them present only once. The sequencing sample was made of PBMCs. The receptors were sampled from a human donor in good health (CMV status not recorded). Some clones in this sample may be carry-over from other donors' samples.

Ten or more counts support this clonotype. The chain couples TRBV7-9 to TRBJ1-2, with 9 bases aligning to TRBD1. The J segment lost 8 bases and the V segment lost 5 bases, leaving 12 bases of the junction unmatched. The CDR3 has 15 residues. Looked up from germline, CDR1 is SEHNR and CDR2 is FQNEAQ (reference sequence). CDR3 amino acids: CASSLAGTGPLGYTF. The CDR3, as DNA: TGTGCCAGCAGCCTCGCCGGGACAGGGCCGTTAGGCTACACCTTC.

This clonotype was found many times. This rearrangement joins TRBV12-5 to TRBJ2-3, with a possible D match to TRBD2 (5 bases). Deletions cut 0 bases from V and 5 bases from J, with 6 bases between. The CDR3 contains 13 residues. The germline V gene encodes CDR1 LGHNT and CDR2 FRNRAP. CDR3 sequence: CASGLVGGDTQYF. DNA of the CDR3: TGTGCTAGTGGTTTGGTAGGAGGAGATACGCAGTATTTT.

The table lists this clonotype with many counts. The gene calls are TRBV29-1 and TRBJ2-5; 7 bases agree with TRBD1. CDR3 length: 13 residues. Looked up from germline, CDR1 is SQVTM and CDR2 is ANQGSEA. The J segment lost 2 bases and the V segment lost 7 bases, leaving 7 bases of the junction unmatched. The CDR3 DNA reads TGCAGCGGGGGTGACAGGGCTCAAGAGACCCAGTACTTC. Its translation: CSGGDRAQETQYF.

At least ten counts were recorded for this clonotype. V gene TRBV6-2 or TRBV6-3 combines with J gene TRBJ2-3; D could derive from TRBD1 or TRBD2 (6 bases each). The CDR3 has 14 amino acids. With 7 bases removed from V and 0 bases from J, the gap between germline ends came to 11 bases. Germline V CDR1 and CDR2: MNHEY, SVGEGT. The CDR3 sequence: CASMPGGSTDTQYF. The CDR3 DNA sequence: TGTGCCAGCATGCCCGGGGGCAGCACAGATACGCAGTATTTT.

This clonotype came up many times. CDR3 in amino acids: CASKSRGPYEQYF. CDR3 in DNA: TGTGCCAGCAAGAGTCGGGGGCCCTACGAGCAGTACTTC. J is TRBJ2-7 and V is TRBV2; the D call may be TRBD1 or TRBD2 (6 bases each). This CDR3 has 13 residues. Germline assignment: CDR1 SNHLY and CDR2 FYNNEI. Trimming removed 7 bases from V and 2 bases from J, with 12 bases in between. The full variable domain, its missing parts supplied by reference TRBV2 and TRBJ2-7, is EPEVTQTPSHQVTQMGQEVILRCVPISNHLYFYWYRQILGQKVEFLVSFYNNEISEKSEIFDDQFSVERPDGSNFTLKIRSTKLEDSAMYFCASKSRGPYEQYFGPGTRLTVT.